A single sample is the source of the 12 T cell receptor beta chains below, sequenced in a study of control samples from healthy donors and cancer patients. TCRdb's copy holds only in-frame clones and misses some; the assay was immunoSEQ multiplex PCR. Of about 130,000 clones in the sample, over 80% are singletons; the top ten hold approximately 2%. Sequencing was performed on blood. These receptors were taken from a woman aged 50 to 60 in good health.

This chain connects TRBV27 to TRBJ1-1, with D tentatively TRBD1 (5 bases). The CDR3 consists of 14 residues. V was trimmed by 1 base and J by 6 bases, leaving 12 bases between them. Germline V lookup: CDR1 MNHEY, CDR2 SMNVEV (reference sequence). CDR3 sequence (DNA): TGTGCCAGCAGTTTATTTCAGGGTAACTCTGAAGCTTTCTTT. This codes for CASSLFQGNSEAFF.

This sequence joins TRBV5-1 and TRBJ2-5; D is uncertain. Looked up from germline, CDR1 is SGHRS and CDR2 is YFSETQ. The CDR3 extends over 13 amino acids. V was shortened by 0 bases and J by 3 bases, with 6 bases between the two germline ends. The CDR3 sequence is CASSLGSEETQYF. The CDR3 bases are TGCGCCAGCAGCTTGGGCAGTGAAGAGACCCAGTACTTC.

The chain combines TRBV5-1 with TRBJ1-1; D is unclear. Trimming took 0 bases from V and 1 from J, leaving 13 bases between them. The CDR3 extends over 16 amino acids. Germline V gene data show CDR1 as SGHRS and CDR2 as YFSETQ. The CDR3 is CASSLAILLPNTEAFF. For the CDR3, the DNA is TGCGCCAGCAGCTTGGCCATTCTACTTCCGAACACTGAAGCTTTCTTT.

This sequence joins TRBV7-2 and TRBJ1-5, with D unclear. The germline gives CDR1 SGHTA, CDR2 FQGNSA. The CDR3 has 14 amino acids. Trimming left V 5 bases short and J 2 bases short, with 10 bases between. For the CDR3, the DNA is TGTGCCAGCAGCCCAGTGAGTGGCAATCAGCCCCAGCATTTT. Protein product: CASSPVSGNQPQHF. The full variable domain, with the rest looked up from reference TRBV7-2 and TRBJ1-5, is GAGVSQSPSNKVTEKGKDVELRCDPISGHTALYWYRQSLGQGLEFLIYFQGNSAPDKSGLPSDRFSAERTGGSVSTLTIQRTQQEDSAVYLCASSPVSGNQPQHFGDGTRLSIL.

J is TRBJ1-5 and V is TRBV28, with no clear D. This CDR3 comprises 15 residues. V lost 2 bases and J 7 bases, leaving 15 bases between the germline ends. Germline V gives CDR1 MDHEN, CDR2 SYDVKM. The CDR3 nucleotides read TGTGCCAGCAGTTTAATTTTGAGAGGGCACCAGCCCCAGCATTTT. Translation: CASSLILRGHQPQHF.

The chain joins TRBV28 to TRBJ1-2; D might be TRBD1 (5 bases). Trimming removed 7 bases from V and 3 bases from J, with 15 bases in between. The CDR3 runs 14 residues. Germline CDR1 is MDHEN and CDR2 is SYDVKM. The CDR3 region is CASTTGYIDYGYTF. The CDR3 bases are TGTGCCAGCACCACAGGATACATAGACTATGGCTACACCTTC.

CDR3 bases: TGTGCCAGCAGAGGGGGCCCGGCCCAGACTGGCACTGAAGCTTTCTTT. It is translated as CASRGGPAQTGTEAFF. The genes are TRBV11-1 and TRBJ1-1, with 7 bases matching TRBD1. In germline, CDR1 is SGHAT, CDR2 FQDESV (reference sequence). The CDR3 sequence is 16 residues long. V was clipped by 6 bases and J by 4 bases; unmatched bases: 14.

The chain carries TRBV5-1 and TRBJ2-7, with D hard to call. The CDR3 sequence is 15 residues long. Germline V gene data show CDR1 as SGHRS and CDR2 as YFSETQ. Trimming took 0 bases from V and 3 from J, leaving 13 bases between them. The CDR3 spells CASSLEGQNYYEQYF. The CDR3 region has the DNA TGCGCCAGCAGCTTGGAGGGTCAAAACTACTACGAGCAGTACTTC.

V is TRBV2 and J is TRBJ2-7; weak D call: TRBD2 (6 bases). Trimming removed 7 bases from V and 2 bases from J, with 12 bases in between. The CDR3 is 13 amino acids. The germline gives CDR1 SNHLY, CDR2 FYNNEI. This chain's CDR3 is CASTLGEAYEQYF. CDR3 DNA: TGTGCCAGCACCCTAGGGGAGGCCTACGAGCAGTACTTC.

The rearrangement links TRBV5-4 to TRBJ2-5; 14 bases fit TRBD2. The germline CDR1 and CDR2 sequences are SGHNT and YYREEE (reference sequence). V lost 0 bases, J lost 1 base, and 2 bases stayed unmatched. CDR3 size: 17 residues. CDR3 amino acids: CASSLAGLAGGQETQYF. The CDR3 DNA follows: TGTGCCAGCAGCTTGGCCGGACTAGCGGGGGGCCAAGAGACCCAGTACTTC.

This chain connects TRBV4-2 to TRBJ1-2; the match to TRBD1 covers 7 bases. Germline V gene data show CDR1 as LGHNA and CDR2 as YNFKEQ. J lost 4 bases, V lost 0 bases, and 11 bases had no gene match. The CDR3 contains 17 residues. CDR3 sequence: CASSQDPPRTGGYGYTF. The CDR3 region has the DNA TGTGCCAGCAGCCAAGATCCCCCTCGGACAGGTGGCTATGGCTACACCTTC.

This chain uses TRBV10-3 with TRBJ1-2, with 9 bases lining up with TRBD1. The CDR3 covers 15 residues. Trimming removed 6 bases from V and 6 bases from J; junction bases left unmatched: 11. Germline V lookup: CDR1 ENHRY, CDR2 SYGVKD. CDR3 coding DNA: TGTGCCATCAGACCACCCACAGGGGGCGGGAATGGCTACACCTTC. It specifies CAIRPPTGGGNGYTF.